Shown below are 22 T cell receptor beta chains from a single sample sequenced in a study of blood T cell repertoires in COVID-19. Some clones are missing from TCRdb's copy, which holds only in-frame ones; the method was immunoSEQ multiplex PCR. The sample holds 250,000 to 350,000 clones, more than 85% seen once. The specimen was peripheral blood. The source is a young man with acute or convalescent COVID-19.

This chain joins TRBV4-1 and TRBJ1-1; 10 bases line up with TRBD1. V shed 8 bases, J shed 0 bases, and the junction held 6 bases outside the gene matches. Germline V gene data show CDR1 as MGHRA and CDR2 as YSYEKL. The CDR3 extends over 15 amino acids. The CDR3, as DNA: TGCGCCAGCCAAAGACAGGGGGCATTGAACACTGAAGCTTTCTTT. Translation: CASQRQGALNTEAFF.

The chain joins TRBV7-6 to TRBJ2-3; no clear D. The CDR3 has 11 residues. Trimming shortened V by 3 bases and J by 7 bases, and 5 bases separated the two germline ends. CDR1 is SGHVS and CDR2 is FNYEAQ in the germline V gene. CDR3 region: CASSFLNTQYF. In DNA form, the CDR3 reads TGTGCCAGCAGCTTTCTAAATACGCAGTATTTT.

The CDR3 DNA is TGTGCCAGCAGCTTGAACCCCGGGACAGGTCATGGCTACACCTTC. Translated: CASSLNPGTGHGYTF. The chain combines TRBV5-4 with TRBJ1-2; 8 bases agree with TRBD1. Trimming cost V 1 base and J 6 bases; bases outside gene matches: 8. The CDR3 is 15 amino acids. From germline, CDR1 is SGHNT and CDR2 YYREEE (reference sequence). The entire variable domain, with the rest obtained from reference TRBV5-4 and TRBJ1-2, is as follows: ETGVTQSPTHLIKTRGQQVTLRCSSQSGHNTVSWYQQALGQGPQFIFQYYREEENGRGNFPPRFSGLQFPNYSSELNVNALELDDSALYLCASSLNPGTGHGYTFGSGTRLTVV.

The chain links TRBV30 to TRBJ2-2, with 7 bases aligning to TRBD2. The CDR3 is made up of 14 amino acids. Losses at the gene ends were 3 bases for V and 5 bases for J; bases not matched to a gene: 6. The V gene's germline CDR1 is GTSNPN and CDR2 SVGIG (reference sequence). CDR3 in amino acids: CAWRRLAETGELFF. The CDR3 bases are TGTGCCTGGAGAAGACTAGCAGAGACCGGGGAGCTGTTTTTT.

The V and J genes are TRBV28 and TRBJ1-2; 10 bases line up with TRBD1. Germline CDR1 reads MDHEN; CDR2 reads SYDVKM. The V and J ends lost 6 bases and 6 bases, in that order; junction bases with no gene match: 13. The CDR3 contains 16 residues. This CDR3 is CASRPPVGQGFDGYTF. The DNA of the CDR3 is TGTGCCAGCAGGCCCCCAGTGGGACAGGGGTTCGATGGCTACACCTTC.

This rearrangement joins TRBV18 to TRBJ2-5, with 12 positions matching TRBD2. The CDR3 runs to 17 residues. J lost 4 bases, V lost 2 bases, and 8 bases had no gene match. From germline, CDR1 is KGHSH and CDR2 LQKENI. The CDR3 spells CASSPVKGLAGSETQYF. Written as DNA, the CDR3 is TGTGCCAGCTCACCAGTGAAGGGACTAGCGGGCTCAGAGACCCAGTACTTC.

Only one count was recorded for this clone. The V gene is TRBV15, the J gene TRBJ1-5; 7 bases map to TRBD1. Per germline, CDR1 LNHNV and CDR2 YYDKDF (reference sequence). The CDR3 has 15 amino acids. The J segment lost 10 bases and the V segment lost 0 bases, leaving 9 bases of the junction unmatched. CDR3 nucleotide sequence: TGTGCCACCAGCAGAGATCCCGGGACAGTAGGCCCCCAGCATTTT. Amino acids: CATSRDPGTVGPQHF.

This CDR3 is CSVEDRNRGAKNIQYF. CDR3 bases: TGCAGCGTTGAAGATCGGAACAGGGGAGCCAAAAACATTCAGTACTTC. The chain joins TRBV29-1 to TRBJ2-4, with 7 bases matching TRBD1. The CDR3 is 16 amino acids. Germline V gene sequence: CDR1 SQVTM, CDR2 ANQGSEA. V shed 0 bases and J 0 bases; nucleotides not matched to a gene: 5.

This rearrangement joins TRBV27 to TRBJ2-2, with a weak D call TRBD1 (5 bases). The CDR3 length is 14 residues. V was shortened by 7 bases and J by 5 bases, with 14 bases between the two germline ends. Germline V CDR1 and CDR2: MNHEY, SMNVEV (reference sequence). The CDR3 region is CASMGRARTGELFF. The CDR3 region has the DNA TGTGCCAGCATGGGCAGGGCTCGAACCGGGGAGCTGTTTTTT.

The rearrangement links TRBV11-2 to TRBJ2-3, with D perhaps matching TRBD2 (6 bases). CDR3 length: 19 amino acids. V was pared by 5 bases and J by 3 bases, with 27 bases between. Germline-derived CDR1 and CDR2 are SGHAT and FQNNGV. Here the CDR3 DNA reads TGTGCCAGCAGCCCATCACCAAACACGGGCCCGGGAGTGACAGATACGCAGTATTTT. The encoded protein is CASSPSPNTGPGVTDTQYF.

This chain uses TRBV11-2 with TRBJ1-2; D is unresolved. V lost 6 bases and J 2 bases, leaving 13 bases between the germline ends. CDR1 and CDR2 from the germline V gene are SGHAT and FQNNGV. This CDR3 has 14 residues. The CDR3 loop is CASREFPENYGYTF. CDR3 DNA: TGTGCCAGCAGAGAATTCCCGGAGAACTATGGCTACACCTTC.

The V gene is TRBV28, the J gene TRBJ1-2; D is perhaps TRBD1 (6 bases). V lost 6 bases to trimming and J lost 13 bases, with 12 bases between them. The CDR3 covers 10 residues. Germline CDR1 reads MDHEN; CDR2 reads SYDVKM. CDR3 protein: CASSQDSSTF. Written as DNA, the CDR3 is TGTGCCAGCAGCCAGGACAGCTCCACCTTC.

The V call is TRBV4-1, the J call TRBJ2-1; 10 bases fit TRBD1. CDR1 is MGHRA, CDR2 YSYEKL, per germline. The ends lost 2 bases at V and 0 bases at J; junction bases unmatched: 4. This CDR3 contains 17 residues. The CDR3 DNA is TGCGCCAGCAGCCAACCGGGACAGGGGAGCTCCTACAATGAGCAGTTCTTC. As protein: CASSQPGQGSSYNEQFF.

The chain has TRBV7-3 and TRBJ2-1; D call uncertain. The V and J ends lost 1 base and 9 bases respectively, with 16 bases between them. In germline, CDR1 is SGHTA, CDR2 FQGTGA. The CDR3 has 15 residues. This CDR3 is CASSLNPRVETEQFF. As DNA, the CDR3 is TGTGCCAGCAGCTTAAACCCTAGAGTGGAGACTGAGCAGTTCTTC.

This rearrangement joins TRBV10-2 to TRBJ2-1; weak D call: TRBD2 (5 bases). CDR3 length equals 13 residues. The V gene's germline CDR1 is WSHSY and CDR2 SAAADI. V shed 8 bases and J shed 4 bases, with 12 bases lying between them. Here the CDR3 DNA reads TGCGCCAGCCGAGGACTGGGATACAATGAGCAGTTCTTC. It specifies CASRGLGYNEQFF.

In its sample, this clone was seen once. The chain carries TRBV20-1 and TRBJ2-1, with D possibly TRBD1 on 5 matching bases. In germline, CDR1 is DFQATT, CDR2 SNEGSKA (reference sequence). V was trimmed by 6 bases and J by 6 bases, leaving 9 bases between them. This CDR3 has 11 amino acids. As DNA, the CDR3 is TGCAGTGCCCTAGGGGTCAATGAGCAGTTCTTC. Translating it yields CSALGVNEQFF.

CDR3 in DNA: TGCGCCAGCAGTGAGTCCTCCGGGTTCAATGAGCAGTTCTTC. Its protein product is CASSESSGFNEQFF. This chain connects TRBV10-1 to TRBJ2-1; unclear D gene. Trimming took 0 bases from V and 6 from J, leaving 9 bases between them. In germline, CDR1 is WNHNN, CDR2 SYGVQD (reference sequence). The CDR3 is 14 amino acids.

The chain carries TRBV18 and TRBJ1-1, with D tentatively TRBD1 (5 bases). The CDR3 is 16 residues long. Per germline, CDR1 KGHSH and CDR2 LQKENI. The V and J ends lost 5 bases and 0 bases respectively, with 16 bases between them. The CDR3 DNA is TGTGCCAGCTCAGCCGGGAGGACAAGTATGAACACTGAAGCTTTCTTT. Translation gives CASSAGRTSMNTEAFF.

This chain's CDR3 is CASGWGPGAGELFF. Written as DNA, the CDR3 is TGTGCCAGCGGGTGGGGGCCCGGGGCCGGGGAGCTGTTTTTT. The chain recombines TRBV6-5 with TRBJ2-2; D perhaps matches TRBD1 (6 bases). The CDR3 length is 14 residues. CDR1 is MNHEY, CDR2 SVGAGI, per germline. Trimming shortened V by 8 bases and J by 6 bases, and 16 bases separated the two germline ends.

In this sample, this clone turned up once. This chain joins TRBV12-3 or TRBV12-4 and TRBJ2-1; D unresolved. V shed 6 bases and J shed 9 bases, with 9 bases lying between them. The CDR3 is made up of 11 amino acids. The CDR3 here is CASSPSLEQFF. CDR3 nucleotides: TGTGCCAGCAGCCCGTCCCTTGAGCAGTTCTTC.

The chain couples TRBV11-2 to TRBJ2-1; D is possibly TRBD1 (5 bases). In germline, CDR1 is SGHAT, CDR2 FQNNGV. Trimming took 10 bases from V and 15 from J, leaving 19 bases between them. CDR3 size: 11 residues. The CDR3 spells CATSTYRGPFF. The DNA for the CDR3 is TGTGCCACCTCCACCTATAGGGGTCCGTTCTTC.

The V and J genes are TRBV5-6 and TRBJ1-1; D perhaps matches TRBD1 (6 bases). V gave up 4 bases and J gave up 1 base, with 11 bases separating them. Looked up from germline, CDR1 is SGHDT and CDR2 is YYEEEE. The CDR3 is made up of 14 amino acids. The CDR3 nucleotides read TGTGCCAGCAGCACAGGGACAAGGAACACTGAAGCTTTCTTT. Its protein product is CASSTGTRNTEAFF.